This T cell receptor beta chain was documented in a study of blood T cells in healthy people across ages. With a J-beta primer mix and a sample-barcoded 5' primer, a second PCR ran about 7 to 12 cycles. Using its own MiXCR run on the 5' RACE reads, TCRdb lists one record per CDR3 protein. The data hold about 640,000 distinct CDR3 sequences, with about 30% observed a single time. Trimming removed 0 bases at V and 2 bases at J, with 10 bases between. Looked up from germline, CDR1 is SQVTM and CDR2 is ANQGSEA. The CDR3 runs to 14 residues. In this sample, this clonotype turned up a few times. Its antigen is as yet unknown. Regarding the study as a whole: Higher diversity and more naive CD4+ cells were features of long-lived donors, compared to aged donors. While age rose, TCR beta diversity per million T cells dropped in a roughly linear way.

The receptor comes from a woman older than 75 in good health. The sequenced sample was blood. The J gene is TRBJ1-1, the V gene TRBV29-1; D is uncertain. The CDR3 DNA reads TGCAGCGTTGAAGAAGGCCACAGAAACACTGAAGCTTTCTTT. Protein: CSVEEGHRNTEAFF.